Below are 19 T cell receptor beta chains sequenced from a single sample in a study of early T cells in non-severe SARS-CoV-2 infection. TCRdb itself ran the 5' RACE reads through MiXCR, one entry per CDR3 protein. The table lists over 30,000 distinct CDR3 sequences, under 5.5% of them singletons. The specimen sequenced was whole blood. Source of these receptors: an adult who was a healthcare worker with PCR-confirmed SARS-CoV-2 infection or an uninfected control (not recorded which).

This clonotype has ten or more counts. This sequence joins TRBV28 and TRBJ2-5, with 9 bases matching TRBD1. The CDR3 is made up of 15 amino acids. CDR1 is MDHEN, CDR2 SYDVKM, per germline. With 5 bases clipped from V and 2 bases from J, the junction kept 6 bases outside the gene matches. The CDR3 spells CASSTLGQGQETQYF. Here the CDR3 DNA reads TGTGCCAGCAGTACCCTCGGACAGGGGCAAGAGACCCAGTACTTC.

This clonotype was recorded at least ten times. V usage is TRBV29-1 and J usage is TRBJ1-1, with TRBD1 matching 7 bases. V shed 3 bases, J shed 1 base, and the junction held 5 bases outside the gene matches. CDR3 size: 14 residues. Germline CDR1 and CDR2: SQVTM and ANQGSEA. CDR3: CSVDDRVENTEAFF. The CDR3 coding sequence is TGCAGCGTTGACGACAGGGTAGAGAACACTGAAGCTTTCTTT.

This clonotype was seen many times. V usage is TRBV29-1 and J usage is TRBJ1-2; D remains ambiguous. The CDR3 length is 12 residues. Trimming took 0 bases from V and 5 from J, leaving 7 bases between them. CDR1 and CDR2 (germline): SQVTM, ANQGSEA. The CDR3 is CSVEDRAYGYTF. The CDR3, as DNA: TGCAGCGTTGAAGATAGGGCTTATGGCTACACCTTC.

The chain employs TRBV3-1 and TRBJ2-2, with D perhaps given as TRBD1 or TRBD2 (5 bases each). From germline, CDR1 is LGHDT and CDR2 YNNKEL (reference sequence). The CDR3 is made up of 17 amino acids. Trimming removed 2 bases at V and 0 bases at J, with 13 bases between. The CDR3 coding sequence is TGTGCCAGCAGCCAATGGTCCGGGGCGCCGAACACCGGGGAGCTGTTTTTT. Its protein product is CASSQWSGAPNTGELFF.

There are many counts of this clonotype. The chain employs TRBV3-1 and TRBJ2-1; 11 bases align to TRBD1. The V and J ends lost 5 bases and 8 bases, in that order; junction bases with no gene match: 5. Germline V gene sequence: CDR1 LGHDT, CDR2 YNNKEL (reference sequence). CDR3 length: 14 amino acids. This CDR3 reads CASSEGQGAYEQFF. As DNA, the CDR3 is TGTGCCAGCAGCGAAGGACAGGGGGCCTATGAGCAGTTCTTC.

This clonotype was observed at least ten times. J is TRBJ2-1 and V is TRBV15; tentatively, D is TRBD1 or TRBD2 (5 bases each). V lost 4 bases, J lost 2 bases, and 9 bases lay in between. The CDR3 is made up of 14 amino acids. CDR1 is LNHNV, CDR2 YYDKDF, per germline (reference sequence). CDR3: CATSNEGPYNEQFF. As DNA, the CDR3 is TGTGCCACCAGCAATGAGGGGCCCTACAATGAGCAGTTCTTC. Complete variable domain (other parts from reference TRBV15 and TRBJ2-1): DAMVIQNPRYQVTQFGKPVTLSCSQTLNHNVMYWYQQKSSQAPKLLFHYYDKDFNNEADTPDNFQSRRPNTSFCFLDIRSPGLGDTAMYLCATSNEGPYNEQFFGPGTRLTVL.

This clonotype was counted many times. The CDR3 protein is CAWSVGLSEKLFF. Here the CDR3 DNA reads TGTGCCTGGAGTGTAGGGCTGAGTGAAAAACTGTTTTTT. This chain uses TRBV30 with TRBJ1-4; the D is unclear. From germline, CDR1 is GTSNPN and CDR2 SVGIG (reference sequence). The CDR3 spans 13 residues. The V gene lost 0 bases and the J gene lost 7 bases, with 9 bases spanning the gap. The variable domain in full, with the rest retrieved from reference TRBV30 and TRBJ1-4, is SQTIHQWPATLVQPVGSPLSLECTVEGTSNPNLYWYRQAAGRGLQLLFYSVGIGQISSEVPQNLSASRPQDRQFILSSKKLLLSDSGFYLCAWSVGLSEKLFFGSGTQLSVL.

The chain is built from TRBV7-6 and TRBJ2-7; D unresolved. The CDR3 consists of 14 residues. Germline V lookup: CDR1 SGHVS, CDR2 FNYEAQ. V was clipped by 1 base and J by 0 bases, with 7 bases between them. DNA of the CDR3: TGTGCCAGCAGCTTAGGGGCAGGCTCCTACGAGCAGTACTTC. Amino acids: CASSLGAGSYEQYF.

This clonotype came up a few times. J is TRBJ1-2 and V is TRBV6-2 or TRBV6-3; 8 nucleotides match TRBD1. The CDR3 loop spans 12 amino acids. In germline, CDR1 is MNHEY, CDR2 SVGEGT. V was pared by 8 bases and J by 3 bases, with 2 bases of the junction left unmatched. CDR3 protein: CASEGQDYGYTF. The CDR3 DNA is TGTGCCAGCGAGGGACAGGACTATGGCTACACCTTC.

This clonotype was observed many times. The chain joins TRBV7-9 to TRBJ1-2; TRBD1 might be the D (6 bases). The CDR3 consists of 16 residues. V was cut by 4 bases and J by 1 base, with 16 bases left in between. Germline assignment: CDR1 SEHNR and CDR2 FQNEAQ (reference sequence). In nucleotides, the CDR3 is TGTGCCAGCAGCTCAAGTCGGACAGACCTTAACTATGGCTACACCTTC. Its protein product is CASSSSRTDLNYGYTF.

This clonotype appeared a few times. V gene TRBV20-1 combines with J gene TRBJ2-7, with unresolved D. CDR3 size: 12 residues. Trimming removed 3 bases at V and 0 bases at J, with 6 bases between. Germline CDR1 reads DFQATT; CDR2 reads SNEGSKA (reference sequence). Here the CDR3 DNA reads TGCAGTGCTAGGGCACTCTCCTACGAGCAGTACTTC. Its protein product is CSARALSYEQYF.

In its sample, this clonotype was seen many times. The rearrangement uses TRBV7-9 and TRBJ1-1; D unresolved. This CDR3 is 13 amino acids long. With 1 base removed from V and 6 bases from J, the gap between germline ends came to 9 bases. CDR1 is SEHNR, CDR2 FQNEAQ, per germline (reference sequence). DNA of the CDR3: TGTGCCAGCAGCTTAGTGCGCCGCCCTGAAGCTTTCTTT. It translates to CASSLVRRPEAFF.

This clonotype was recorded at least ten times. This chain links TRBV6-4 with TRBJ1-5, with D hard to call. This CDR3 comprises 13 residues. Germline-derived CDR1 and CDR2 are MRHNA and SNTAGT. Trimming shortened V by 2 bases and J by 2 bases, and 4 bases separated the two germline ends. CDR3 sequence reads: CASSDRGNQPQHF. The CDR3 coding sequence is TGTGCCAGCAGTGACAGGGGCAATCAGCCCCAGCATTTT.

This clonotype was found many times. J is TRBJ2-7 and V is TRBV7-2; no clear D gene. Germline CDR1 reads SGHTA; CDR2 reads FQGNSA. V was trimmed by 4 bases and J by 4 bases, leaving 5 bases between them. CDR3 size: 11 residues. DNA for the CDR3: TGTGCCAGCAGCTCCCATTACGAGCAGTACTTC. Residues: CASSSHYEQYF.

This clonotype was seen ten or more times. V usage is TRBV28 and J usage is TRBJ2-7; D gene uncertain. In germline, CDR1 is MDHEN, CDR2 SYDVKM. Trimming left V 3 bases short and J 4 bases short, with 4 bases between. The CDR3 is 11 residues long. The CDR3 sequence: CASSFVYEQYF. CDR3 DNA: TGTGCCAGCAGTTTCGTTTACGAGCAGTACTTC.

This clonotype showed up many times. This chain uses TRBV6-1 with TRBJ2-1; D is uncertain. Trimming removed 8 bases from V and 6 bases from J, with 8 bases in between. Germline V gene data show CDR1 as MNHNS and CDR2 as SASEGT. CDR3 length: 11 residues. CDR3 bases: TGTGCCAGCCAGATCTTCAATGAGCAGTTCTTC. Its translation: CASQIFNEQFF.

This clonotype has ten or more counts. V and J are TRBV15 and TRBJ2-2; 14 nucleotides align to TRBD2. After removal of 3 bases from V and 5 bases from J, the junction contained 8 bases not matched to a gene. CDR3 length: 18 residues. Germline CDR1 is LNHNV and CDR2 is YYDKDF (reference sequence). The CDR3 protein is CATSSTGTSGGITGELFF. CDR3 coding DNA: TGTGCCACCAGCAGTACCGGGACTAGCGGGGGAATAACCGGGGAGCTGTTTTTT.

This clonotype occurred a few times. The chain uses TRBV20-1 and TRBJ1-5; D is undetermined. This CDR3 is built from 12 residues. The V end lost 4 bases, the J end lost 5 bases, and 9 bases lay between the germline ends. Per germline, CDR1 DFQATT and CDR2 SNEGSKA (reference sequence). The CDR3 DNA reads as TGCAGTGCTATACGGAAGGATCAGCCCCAGCATTTT. Residues: CSAIRKDQPQHF.

A few counts support this clonotype. The V and J genes are TRBV12-3 or TRBV12-4 and TRBJ2-2; 7 nucleotides match TRBD2. Trimming at V came to 7 bases and at J to 2 bases, leaving 10 bases not matched to a gene. CDR3 length equals 16 residues. The CDR3 coding sequence is TGTGCCAGCAAACGTCCGCGGGGGTCTAACACCGGGGAGCTGTTTTTT. Translated: CASKRPRGSNTGELFF.